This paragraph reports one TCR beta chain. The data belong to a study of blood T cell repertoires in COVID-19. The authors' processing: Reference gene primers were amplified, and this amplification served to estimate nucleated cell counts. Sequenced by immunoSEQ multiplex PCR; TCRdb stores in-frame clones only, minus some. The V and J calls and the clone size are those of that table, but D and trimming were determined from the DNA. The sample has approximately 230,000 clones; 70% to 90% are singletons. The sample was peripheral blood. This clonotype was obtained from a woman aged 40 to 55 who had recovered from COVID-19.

CDR3 sequence (DNA): TGTGCCATCAGTGGGAAGACAGGGATCCCCCACGAGCAGTACTTC. Its translation: CAISGKTGIPHEQYF. This rearrangement joins TRBV10-3 to TRBJ2-7; the match to TRBD1 covers 7 bases. Unmatched junction bases numbered 11, after V lost 4 bases and J lost 5 bases. Germline V lookup: CDR1 ENHRY, CDR2 SYGVKD. The CDR3 totals 15 residues.